This paragraph reports one T cell receptor beta chain. Antigen: not known. This specimen belongs to a study of OX40 agonist ivuxolimab in advanced cancers. Profiled with immunoSEQ multiplex PCR; TCRdb holds only in-frame clones, not every one. The sample has several thousand clones; less than 95% are singletons. The study's findings and limits: Dose levels from 0.1 to 3.0 mg/kg saw CD4+ and CD8+ blood T cells expand clonally by week 6.

Germline lookup yields CDR1 GTSNPN and CDR2 SVGIG (reference sequence). Between the trimmed V and J ends, which lost 0 bases and 8 bases, there was a span of 16 bases. This CDR3 comprises 15 residues. The chain combines TRBV30 with TRBJ1-4; no reliable D call. This specimen was CD4+ or CD8+ T cells sorted from blood, taken in a trial of the OX40 agonist ivuxolimab. This receptor was taken from an adult with an advanced solid tumor such as melanoma, head and neck, liver or kidney cancer. CDR3 sequence reads: CAWSVMALPGEKLFF. The CDR3 DNA reads TGTGCCTGGAGTGTAATGGCTCTCCCCGGGGAAAAACTGTTTTTT.